This T cell receptor beta chain was documented in a study of cytomegalovirus exposure and HLA in healthy donors. Study-wide findings and caveats: For most TCR beta V segments, an earlier analysis put the productive rate at about 90% or about 30% of the time.

Comment on this clone: The antigen remains undetermined.

The study ran its PCR with 60 Vbeta and 13 Jbeta primers. Sequencing used immunoSEQ multiplex PCR; TCRdb keeps in-frame clones, though not all of them. The table has 100,000 to 150,000 clones, roughly 75% seen once. The CDR3 is 15 amino acids. Germline-derived CDR1 and CDR2 are SGHTA and FQGNSA. With V trimmed by 4 bases and J by 8 bases, 11 bases remained unmatched. The TCR sequence derives from a man aged 30-40 years in good health and CMV-seropositive. The chain links TRBV7-2 to TRBJ1-2; TRBD1 agrees at 9 bases. The sample consisted of PBMCs. The CDR3 DNA is TGTGCCAGCAGCTCCGGGTCCGGGACAGGGCCCGGCTACACCTTC. Protein product: CASSSGSGTGPGYTF.